A single T cell receptor (beta chain) is shown here with its context. This clone has just one count. Its cognate antigen has yet to be identified. Qualities for individual bases were not recorded, and no much larger clone is one base off. V trim: 4 bases; J trim: 6 bases; unmatched bases: 4. Taken from cysteine to phenylalanine, the CDR3 has 13 residues. Just the 39-base CDR3 DNA is kept, in frame starting at base 1. Looking up the germline V gene yields CDR1 SNHLY and CDR2 FYNNEI. This sample stems from a study of blood T cell repertoires in COVID-19 (TCRdb year 2020). Regarding the complete study: The collaborator samples originated in the United States, Italy and Spain and spanned the acute and convalescent phases of COVID-19. The material from the prospective study consisted of cDNA or gDNA derived from T cells, B-cell-depleted T cells, or PBMCs. Deeply sampled blood TCRbeta repertoires from subjects exposed to, actively infected with, or recovered from COVID-19 were included in the dataset. The repertoires were released in a freely available public database intended as a resource for research on the immune response to SARS-CoV-2. The samples were drawn from the first 160 participants of the ongoing ImmuneRACE study and from under 1,500 subjects provided by 6 global collaborators. Nearly every sample came with metadata listing a de-identified subject ID, COVID-19 status, age in years and sex. Where HLA class I and class II types were available, the types were taken from metadata supplied by the sample provider, not from assay-based typing. General study outcomes and caveats: The quantity of clinical and demographic metadata differed by source and by participant and was supplied without curation.

TCRbeta CDR3 regions were amplified from genomic DNA by means of the immunoSEQ Assay, a bias-controlled multiplex PCR. Per the original workflow: The number of nucleated cells in each sample was estimated by amplification of reference gene primers within the assay. Sequence reads were collapsed and filtered to measure the absolute abundance of every unique TCRbeta CDR3 rearrangement. For each sample, productive Simpson clonality was calculated as the square root of Simpson's diversity index over productive rearrangements. The table was pulled from immuneACCESS by TCRdb, which kept in-frame rearrangements only. Such tables lose some clones; where checked, under half of the loss comes from unresolved V genes, and the rest has no known cause. Clonal size and the V and J genes are those of that table, whereas D and trimming came from the DNA. The sample table contains around 65,000 clones; only one count was recorded for roughly 86% of them. The top ten hold about 14% of the sample.

Collaborating institutions collected whole blood in K2EDTA tubes following their own protocols. For TCRbeta analysis, collaborator samples were shipped as frozen whole blood, as isolated PBMCs, or as DNA extracted from either sample type. The rearranged segments are TRBV2 and TRBJ2-3, and 7 bases in between align with TRBD1. Sequencing input: peripheral blood. This receptor was taken from a human donor in a cohort sampled during active COVID-19. CDR3 protein: CASSGQGRDTQYF. The DNA sequence follows: TGTGCCAGCAGTGGACAGGGTCGGGATACGCAGTATTTT.